The text below deals with one TCR beta chain. Its antigen remains unidentified. This entry belongs to a study of shared clonotypes between healthy human individuals. CDR1 SGHDT and CDR2 YYEEEE come from the germline V gene. J was trimmed by 15 bases and V by 4 bases; bases with no gene match: 13. CDR3 size: 13 residues. General observations from the study: Enrolling few donors narrowed the genetic and exposure-history diversity that was represented. Memory subsets had estimated richness that was generally smaller than that of naive subsets.

The repertoire was sequenced with immunoSEQ multiplex PCR; TCRdb's copy has only in-frame clones and lacks some. Of around 1 million clones in the sample, 76% were seen once. The sequence was obtained from a man younger than 35 in good health. V gene TRBV5-6 combines with J gene TRBJ2-1, with TRBD2 identical over 7 bases. The specimen sequenced was memory CD4+ T cells sorted from blood. As for subset: CD45RA-negative fraction. Here the CDR3 DNA reads TGTGCCAGCAGCCACTCCGGGACTACCTCCCGGTTCTTC. Translating it yields CASSHSGTTSRFF.